This TCR beta chain was obtained from a study of blood T cell repertoires in COVID-19. Looking at the study overall: T cells, B-cell-depleted T cells, or PBMCs provided the cDNA or gDNA that served as material.

Per germline, CDR1 LGHDT and CDR2 YNNKEL (reference sequence). V shed 1 base and J shed 5 bases, with 14 bases lying between them. CDR3 length equals 15 residues. Method: immunoSEQ multiplex PCR; TCRdb's copy keeps in-frame clones and lacks some. This table has 100,000 or so clones, more than 80% appearing once. This clone was recorded only once. The V call is TRBV3-1 (or the pseudogene TRBV3-2), the J call TRBJ1-2; D is perhaps TRBD1 (6 bases). This sequence was found in a woman older than 75 with acute or convalescent COVID-19. The sequenced material came from peripheral blood. DNA for the CDR3: TGTGCCAGCAGCCAAGCGGGCAGGGGAGGGTATGGCTACACCTTC. Amino acids: CASSQAGRGGYGYTF.